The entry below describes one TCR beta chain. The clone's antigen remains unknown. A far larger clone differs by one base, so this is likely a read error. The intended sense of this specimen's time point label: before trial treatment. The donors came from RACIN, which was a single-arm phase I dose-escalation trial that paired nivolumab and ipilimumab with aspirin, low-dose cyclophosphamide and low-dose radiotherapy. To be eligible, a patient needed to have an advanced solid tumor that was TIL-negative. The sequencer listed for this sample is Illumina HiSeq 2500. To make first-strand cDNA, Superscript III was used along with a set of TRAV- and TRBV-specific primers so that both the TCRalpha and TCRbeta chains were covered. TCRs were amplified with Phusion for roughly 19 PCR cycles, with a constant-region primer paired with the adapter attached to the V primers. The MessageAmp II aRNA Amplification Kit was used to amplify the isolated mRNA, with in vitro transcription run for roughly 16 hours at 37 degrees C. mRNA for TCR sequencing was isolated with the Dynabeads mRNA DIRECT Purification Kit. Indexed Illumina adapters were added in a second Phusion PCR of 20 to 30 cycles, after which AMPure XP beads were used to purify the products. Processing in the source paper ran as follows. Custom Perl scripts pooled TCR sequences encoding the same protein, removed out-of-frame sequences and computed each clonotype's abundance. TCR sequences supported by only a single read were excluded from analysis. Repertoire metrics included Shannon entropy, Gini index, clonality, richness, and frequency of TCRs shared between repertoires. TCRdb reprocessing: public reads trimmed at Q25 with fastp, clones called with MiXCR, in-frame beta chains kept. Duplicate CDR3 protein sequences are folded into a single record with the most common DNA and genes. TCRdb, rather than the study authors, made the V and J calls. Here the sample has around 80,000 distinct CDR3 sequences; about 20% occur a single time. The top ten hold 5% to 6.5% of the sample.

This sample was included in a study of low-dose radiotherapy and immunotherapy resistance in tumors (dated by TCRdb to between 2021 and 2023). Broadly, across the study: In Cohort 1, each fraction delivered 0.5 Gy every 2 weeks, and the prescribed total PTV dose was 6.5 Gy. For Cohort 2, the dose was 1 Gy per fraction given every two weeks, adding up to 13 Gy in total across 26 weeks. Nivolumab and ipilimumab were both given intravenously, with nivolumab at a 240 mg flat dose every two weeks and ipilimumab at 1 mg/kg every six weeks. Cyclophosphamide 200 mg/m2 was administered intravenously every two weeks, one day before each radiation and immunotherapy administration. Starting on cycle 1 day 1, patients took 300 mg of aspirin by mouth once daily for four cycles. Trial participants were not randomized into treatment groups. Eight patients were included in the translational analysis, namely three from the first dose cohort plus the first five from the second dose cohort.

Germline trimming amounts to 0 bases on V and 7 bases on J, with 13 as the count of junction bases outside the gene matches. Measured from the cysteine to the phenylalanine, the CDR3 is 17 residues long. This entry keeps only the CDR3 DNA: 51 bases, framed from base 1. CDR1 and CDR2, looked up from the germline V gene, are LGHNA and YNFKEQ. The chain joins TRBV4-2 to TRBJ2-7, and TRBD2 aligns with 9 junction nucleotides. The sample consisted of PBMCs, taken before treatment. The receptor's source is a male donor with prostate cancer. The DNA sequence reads TGTGCCAGCAGCCAAGATTACGGTAGCGGGAGCGTCGATGAGCAGTACTTC. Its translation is CASSQDYGSGSVDEQYF.